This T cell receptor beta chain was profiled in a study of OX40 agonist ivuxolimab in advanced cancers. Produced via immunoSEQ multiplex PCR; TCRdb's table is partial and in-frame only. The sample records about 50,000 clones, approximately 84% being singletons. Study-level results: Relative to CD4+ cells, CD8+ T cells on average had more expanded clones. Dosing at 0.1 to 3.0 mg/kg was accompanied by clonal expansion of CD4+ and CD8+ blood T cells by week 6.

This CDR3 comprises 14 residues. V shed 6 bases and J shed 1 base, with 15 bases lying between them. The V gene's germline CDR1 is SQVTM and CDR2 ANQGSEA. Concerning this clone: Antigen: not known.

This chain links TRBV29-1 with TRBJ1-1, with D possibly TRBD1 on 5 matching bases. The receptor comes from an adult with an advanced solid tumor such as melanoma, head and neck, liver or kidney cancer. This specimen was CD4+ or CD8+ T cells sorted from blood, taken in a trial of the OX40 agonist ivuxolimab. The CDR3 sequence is CSVGGRRPNTEAFF. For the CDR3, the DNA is TGCAGCGTGGGGGGACGGAGGCCGAACACTGAAGCTTTCTTT.